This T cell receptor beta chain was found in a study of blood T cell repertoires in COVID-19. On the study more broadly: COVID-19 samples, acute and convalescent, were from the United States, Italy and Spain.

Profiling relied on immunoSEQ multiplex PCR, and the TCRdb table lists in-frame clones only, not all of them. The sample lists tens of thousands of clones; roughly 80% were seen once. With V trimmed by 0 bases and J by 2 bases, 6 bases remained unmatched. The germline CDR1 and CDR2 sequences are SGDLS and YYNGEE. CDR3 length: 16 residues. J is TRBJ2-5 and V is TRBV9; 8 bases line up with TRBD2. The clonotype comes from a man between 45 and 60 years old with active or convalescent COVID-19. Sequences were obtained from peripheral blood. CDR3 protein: CASSVGGGGTQETQYF. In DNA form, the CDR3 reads TGTGCCAGCAGCGTAGGTGGCGGGGGGACGCAAGAGACCCAGTACTTC.